This TCR beta chain was captured by sequencing in a study of cytomegalovirus exposure and HLA in healthy donors (dated by TCRdb to 2016 to 2017). Notes on the research overall: According to an earlier analysis of a few hundred of the donors, about 180 million T cells yielded 120 million or so unique TCR beta sequences and approximately 300 Gb of sequence data. The number of donors typed differed by locus, with about 629-630 for A, B, C, DRB1 and DQB1, roughly 520 for DQA1, nearly 610 for DPA1, and 472 for DPB1. Rather than drawing on any new phenotypic data, the later analysis identified candidate immune exposures from TCR beta sequences and the way those sequences occurred across donors. A later analysis re-analyzed previously published TCR beta repertoires from 650 to 800 donors and added high-resolution HLA genotyping to study TCR occurrence patterns. Genome-wide SNP genotypes for about 65% of the 666 donors were used in a later genetic analysis, which treated that subset as a discovery cohort. Class I and class II HLA loci were covered by the typing at four-digit resolution. Several DR-DQ haplotypes were handled as single units for association and clustering because linkage in the cohort was strong. The T cell repertoires of several hundred subjects were profiled by immunosequencing and related to cytomegalovirus serostatus. The study aimed to test whether signatures of past pathogen exposure could be identified by cataloging public T cell receptors. Across 300 to 500 genotyped donors of the cohort, an average of roughly 250,000 unique TCR beta nucleotide sequences per donor were sequenced, and roughly a sixth of those sequences were non-productive. Along with the approximately 670-subject first cohort, a separate validation cohort of over a hundred different subjects was used. Roughly 300 gigabases of sequencing data and 70 million to 95 million unique TCR sequences made up an early release that covered approximately 620 HLA-typed donors. All discovery cohort repertoires had been generated using a single sequencing platform. The genetic ancestry cluster associated with self-reported Caucasian donors included over 65% of the 398 genotyped donors. Alongside the repertoire data, information on donor age, sex, ethnicity and CMV serostatus was compiled. To predict cytomegalovirus infection status, the study brought together high-throughput TCR immunosequencing, statistical association of individual TCRs with disease status, and machine learning. To decide whether each TCR beta V gene segment behaved as functional or pseudogenic, an earlier analysis of some 600 of the donors relied on high-throughput TCR beta sequencing.

The germline V and J ends show losses of 7 bases and 4 bases respectively, and no gene match explains 6 bases of the junction. Including the terminal cysteine and phenylalanine, the CDR3 comprises 15 residues. The read is trimmed to its CDR3 DNA, 45 bases read in frame from base 1. CDR1 and CDR2, per the germline V gene, are ENHRY and SYGVKD. As to this clone: Its antigen has not been determined. Per-base qualities were not stored, and no clone one base away is much larger.

What the work shows at the level of the full study, not this receptor alone: In a later genetic analysis, a missense DCLRE1C variant was associated with V-gene and J-gene trimming of TCR beta chains, and the association was replicated in an independent cohort. Because counts were too low, seventeen rarely observed V segments, including chromosome 9 orphons, were excluded from the earlier analysis of 587 of the donors. A later analysis found that HLA-associated TCR beta chains were more clonally expanded and had lower generation probabilities than equally common non-associated chains. Because HLA typing was missing for some donors at each locus, association tests included only the typed subset. In a later analysis, most CMV-associated TCR beta chains were found to appear HLA-restricted, with HLA associations seemingly driven largely by CMV exposure. A later analysis reported that several top co-occurrence clusters appeared linked to parvovirus B19, influenza, CMV and Epstein-Barr virus. CMV serostatus was the only immune exposure information available for the cohort. In an earlier analysis of some 550 of the donors, most TCR beta V segments were observed in productive rearrangements about 90% or about 30% of the time, broadly matching IMGT annotations. At a false discovery rate of 0.05, a later analysis linked 16,000 or so TCR beta sequences to specific HLA alleles. A total of about 150 TCR beta chains were listed by the study as associated with cytomegalovirus. A further reported finding was that TCR beta sequences accurately predicted the HLA-A and HLA-B alleles for most subjects in the first cohort. Linkage disequilibrium might explain the correlated functional status among segregating V segments, but an unknown experimental factor could not be excluded. The 87-base-pair reads could not distinguish some IMGT-functional V segments, including TRBV6-2 and TRBV6-3, so those segments were excluded. According to a later genetic analysis, donors in an Asian-associated ancestry cluster had fewer N-insertions in productive TCRs than the approximately 710-donor mean. According to a later analysis, TCR association rates differed among HLA loci, with DRB1 alleles showing the most associated TCRs and HLA-C alleles showing the fewest. The sequencing pipeline was judged likely to have produced a cluster of highly shared sequence variants as a technical artifact. The classifier was reported to diagnose cytomegalovirus status with high specificity and sensitivity in both the original cohort and the validation cohort. Sequencing depth was assumed to be roughly uniform across donors in the presence/absence analyses, though that assumption may not hold. In vitro tests confirmed that a few of the cytomegalovirus-associated TCR beta chains recognize cytomegalovirus antigens. Most TCR sequences were seen in very few donors, while some public TCRs were found in many individuals. Assigning TCR associations to individual alleles was difficult when HLA alleles, especially DR and DQ, strongly co-occurred. The authors suggested that the approach could potentially be generalized to other disease states and immunological phenotypes. This cohort had only TCR beta chains sequenced, and the lack of alpha or paired-chain data limited which features could be detected.

The cohort consisted of approximately 670 healthy bone marrow donors. Cohort members were all nominally healthy when sampled, although unrecorded immune exposures were likely present. The donor tested CMV seropositive and was one of the 289 seropositive cohort members. A peripheral blood sample was provided by each donor, and peripheral blood mononuclear cells were used for TCR beta sequencing. The Qiagen DNeasy Blood Extraction Kit was used to extract genomic DNA from the blood cell samples. Preparation of the library involved the immunoSEQ multiplex PCR assay. A mixture of 60 forward primers for TCR Vbeta segments and 13 reverse primers for TCR Jbeta segments was used in the multiplex PCR. The CDR3 region of rearranged TCR beta genes was amplified from genomic DNA by a multiplex PCR assay. Amplified TCR beta libraries were sequenced as 87-base-pair reads on the Illumina HiSeq System. Processing in the source paper ran as follows. Across the 670 or so repertoires, a later analysis counted roughly 77 million unique TCR beta chains, around 11 million of which were shared by at least two donors. A nearest-neighbor algorithm error-corrected the raw reads and collapsed the reads into unique sequences, merging closely related sequences to remove PCR and sequencing errors. CDR3 sequences were aligned to IMGT reference sequences to assign V, D and J gene segments. For a sequence to be retained, a match of at least six nucleotides to both a V gene segment and a J gene segment was required. A rearrangement counted as productive if the CDR3 had no stop codons and remained in frame with V and J, and every other rearrangement counted as non-productive. CDR3 was defined according to IMGT convention as the region running from the second conserved V-encoded cysteine to the conserved J-encoded phenylalanine. In an earlier analysis of approximately 590 of the donors, sequences lacking an unambiguous match to a single V gene segment were excluded. In an earlier analysis of 587 of the donors, V segments were called functional above 56.7% productive rearrangements and were called segregating when the between-donor standard deviation exceeded 5%. A statistical classification framework was built for diagnosing cytomegalovirus status from the catalog of TCR beta chain sequences. In a later analysis, V and J genes were assigned by comparing TCR nucleotide sequences against IMGT/GENE-DB human TR gene sequences. Using the TCRdist pipeline, a later analysis assigned CDR3 sequences along with most-parsimonious VDJ recombination scenarios. In a later analysis, each TCR beta chain was defined by its CDR3 amino acid sequence together with its V-gene family, and reads lacking a unique V-gene family were excluded. To address suspected cross-contamination and a sequencing artifact, a later analysis removed under 600 highly shared, low-generation-probability nucleotide sequences. For each public chain, a later analysis derived a clonal expansion index from normalized ranks of inferred template counts within each repertoire. Generation probabilities in a later analysis came from a VDJ recombination model fitted to out-of-frame rearrangements, and those results were checked against IGoR. Hypergeometric tests were used in a later analysis to score TCR-TCR, TCR-HLA and TCR-CMV co-occurrence, with a repertoire-size bias correction applied to the TCR pairs. A later analysis estimated false discovery rates by permuting HLA or CMV assignments 20 times. A later analysis grouped co-occurring TCRs with DBSCAN, adding TCRdist sequence similarity when clustering within HLA-allele-positive subsets. Repertoires with fewer than 30,000 or more than 120,000 public chains were left out of co-occurrence clustering, as were about 5 repertoires with anomalous nucleotide sharing. In TCRdb, the immuneACCESS table is reduced to in-frame sequences with V and J assigned. These tables do not hold every clone; where another copy was compared, an unresolved V gene accounts for under half, and the others remain unexplained. The V and J calls and clone size were taken over from that table, and D and trimming were inferred from the DNA. Recorded for this sample are about 170,000 clones; 65% to 85% of them occurred a single time. Of the sample, just under 3% is held by the ten largest clones.

The rearranged segments are TRBV10-3 and TRBJ2-3, with 12 bases in between that match TRBD2. Sequenced: PBMCs. The TCR sequence derives from a woman aged 45 to 65 in good health and CMV-seropositive. The CDR3 reads CAIKRTSGDPDTQYF. The sequence in DNA is TGTGCCATCAAACGGACTAGCGGGGACCCAGATACGCAGTATTTT.